This TCR beta chain was retrieved from a study of STAT5B mutations in CD4+ large granular lymphocyte leukemia. General study results and limits: The CD4+ versus CD8+ T-LGLL clonality difference may reflect limited sample size. TRBV06-family usage was enriched in top patient clones (8/27) versus controls (2/35). No patients shared main leukemic clonotypes, though less than 30% appeared at low frequency elsewhere.

Measured with immunoSEQ multiplex PCR; TCRdb has only the in-frame clones, and not every one. The data show approximately 30,000 clones, with approximately 79% seen just once and around 2.3% held by the top ten. Control samples were healthy donors' buffy coats. Details on this clone: Its antigen is unknown.

Trimming cost V 6 bases and J 4 bases, with 10 bases left between them. CDR1 and CDR2 (germline): SNHLY, FYNNEI. The CDR3 runs to 12 residues. Sequencing input: CD4+ T cells from blood buffy coats. The genes are TRBV2 and TRBJ2-7, with D perhaps TRBD2 (5 bases). The sequence derives from a human donor in good health. CDR3 region: CASSATSYEQYF. The CDR3 DNA is TGTGCCAGCAGCGCCACTAGTTACGAGCAGTACTTC.